This TCR beta chain is drawn from a study of blood T cell repertoires in COVID-19 (dated by TCRdb to 2020 to 2022). Some background on the complete study: Samples from collaborators originated in the United States, Italy and Spain and spanned both the acute and convalescent phases of COVID-19. Samples were obtained from the ongoing ImmuneRACE study (first 160 participants) and from 1,000 to 1,500 subjects provided by 6 global collaborators. The sample metadata nearly always contained a de-identified subject ID, COVID-19 status, age in years and sex. Deeply sampled blood TCRbeta repertoires from subjects exposed to, actively infected with, or recovered from COVID-19 were included in the dataset. HLA class I and class II types, where available, came from metadata supplied by the sample provider rather than from assay-based typing. A freely available public database, intended as a resource for researchers studying the immune response to SARS-CoV-2, is where the repertoires were released. The material from the prospective study consisted of cDNA or gDNA derived from T cells, B-cell-depleted T cells, or PBMCs.

Overall study outcomes, separate from this receptor: The amount of clinical and demographic metadata varied by source and participant and was provided uncurated.

Enrolling through a virtual design, the prospective study's participants ranged in age from roughly 18 to 89 years and lived across approximately 25 United States geographic areas. In the prospective study, cohorts were assigned on the basis of participant-reported clinical history obtained from a screening survey and a study questionnaire. Recovered participants in ImmuneRACE Cohort 3 were defined by two consecutive negative NP/OP PCR tests, clearance by a healthcare professional, or resolution of symptoms. In the prospective study, whole blood, serum and a nasopharyngeal or oropharyngeal swab were collected from each participant by mobile phlebotomists. Participants in the prospective study had the option to provide additional blood draws and questionnaires over a roughly 2-month period. Before DNA extraction, prospective study blood samples were shipped either frozen or at room temperature.

The immunoSEQ Assay, a bias-controlled multiplex PCR, was used to amplify TCRbeta CDR3 regions from genomic DNA. On the authors' methods: The number of nucleated cells in each sample was estimated by amplification of reference gene primers within the assay. Sequence reads were collapsed and filtered to measure the absolute abundance of every unique TCRbeta CDR3 rearrangement. Productive Simpson clonality was computed per sample as the square root of Simpson's diversity index over productive rearrangements. TCRdb carries this immuneACCESS record with in-frame sequences only. Its versions omit some clonotypes, under half of them owing to an unresolved V gene in the studies checked, with the rest unexplained. The DNA was the basis for D and trimming; V, J and clone size are from that table. The sample profile shows a few hundred thousand clones; roughly 84% of them were found once. More than 0.9% of the sample lies in the top ten.

The sample holds one count of this clone. Its antigen remains unidentified. Within one base of it there is no much larger clone, and no base qualities were kept. The sequence was obtained from a young woman who had recovered from COVID-19. Source material: PBMCs or T cells enriched from blood (not recorded which).

CDR3 protein: CASSSQGDNEKLFF. The DNA reads TGTGCCAGCAGCTCACAGGGGGATAATGAAAAACTGTTTTTT. The chain links TRBV5-5 with TRBJ1-4, and TRBD1 aligns with 8 junction nucleotides. Trimming leaves V shorter by 3 bases and J shorter by 4 bases, with the junction holding 2 bases beyond the gene matches. The CDR3 runs 14 amino acids, cysteine and phenylalanine included. Only the CDR3 part of the read is kept: 42 bases, read in frame from the first base. Taken from the germline V gene (reference sequence), the CDR1 and CDR2 loops are SGHKS and YYEKEE.